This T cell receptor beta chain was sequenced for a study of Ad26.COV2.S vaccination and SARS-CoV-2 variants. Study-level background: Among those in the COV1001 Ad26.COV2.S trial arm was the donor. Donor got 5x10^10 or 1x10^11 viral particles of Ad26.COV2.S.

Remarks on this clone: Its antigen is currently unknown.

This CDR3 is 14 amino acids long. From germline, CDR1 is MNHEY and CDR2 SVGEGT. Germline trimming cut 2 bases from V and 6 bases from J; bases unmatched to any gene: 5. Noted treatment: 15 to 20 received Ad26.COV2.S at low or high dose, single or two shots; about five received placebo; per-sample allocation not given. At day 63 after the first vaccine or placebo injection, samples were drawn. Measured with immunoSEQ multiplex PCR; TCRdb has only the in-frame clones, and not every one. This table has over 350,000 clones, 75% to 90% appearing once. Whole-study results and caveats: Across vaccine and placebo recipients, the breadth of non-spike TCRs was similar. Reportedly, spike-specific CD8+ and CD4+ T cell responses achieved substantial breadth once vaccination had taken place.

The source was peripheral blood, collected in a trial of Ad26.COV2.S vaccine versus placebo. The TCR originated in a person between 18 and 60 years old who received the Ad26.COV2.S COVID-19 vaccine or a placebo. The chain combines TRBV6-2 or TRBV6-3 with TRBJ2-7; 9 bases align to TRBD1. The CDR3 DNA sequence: TGTGCCAGCAGTTACGGGGGACAGGGAGGCGAGCAGTACTTC. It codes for CASSYGGQGGEQYF.